Listed below are T cell receptor beta chains from one sample, sequenced in a study of blood T cell repertoires in COVID-19. TCRdb's table, derived via immunoSEQ multiplex PCR, lists solely in-frame clones and lacks some. The data hold fewer than 300,000 clones, with more than 75% observed a single time. The sample taken for sequencing was peripheral blood. The receptors were gathered from a woman between 40 and 50 years old who had recovered from COVID-19. Both conserved end residues are part of each CDR3.

CDR3 protein: CASSGDRDYGYTF; V gene: TRBV12-3/TRBV12-4
CDR3 protein: CATSVSRGLGYTF; V gene: TRBV15
CDR3 protein: CASSLGLAGGPTDTQYF; V gene: TRBV7-2
CDR3 protein: CASSYSPAGGADTQYF; V gene: TRBV6-6
CDR3 protein: CASTMGAGGTTDTQYF; V gene: TRBV7-9
CDR3 protein: CASSLGPGDTNQPQHF; V gene: TRBV7-6
CDR3 protein: CASSAVQGPNSPLHF; V gene: TRBV7-9
CDR3 protein: CASSQAQGEGTQYF; V gene: TRBV4-3
CDR3 protein: CASSREGAQYGYTF; V gene: TRBV5-1
CDR3 protein: CASSKLPLRNRAYEQYF; V gene: TRBV21-1
CDR3 protein: CASSTPWAQGSGANVLTF; V gene: TRBV5-4
CDR3 protein: CASSERRGSNTEAFF; V gene: TRBV2
CDR3 protein: CASSSNRGSGELFF; V gene: TRBV5-4
CDR3 protein: CASSGQVTDTQYF; V gene: TRBV21-1
CDR3 protein: CASSLTVGGGTDTQYF; V gene: TRBV7-3
CDR3 protein: CASSRKSLSSYNEQFF; V gene: TRBV4-1